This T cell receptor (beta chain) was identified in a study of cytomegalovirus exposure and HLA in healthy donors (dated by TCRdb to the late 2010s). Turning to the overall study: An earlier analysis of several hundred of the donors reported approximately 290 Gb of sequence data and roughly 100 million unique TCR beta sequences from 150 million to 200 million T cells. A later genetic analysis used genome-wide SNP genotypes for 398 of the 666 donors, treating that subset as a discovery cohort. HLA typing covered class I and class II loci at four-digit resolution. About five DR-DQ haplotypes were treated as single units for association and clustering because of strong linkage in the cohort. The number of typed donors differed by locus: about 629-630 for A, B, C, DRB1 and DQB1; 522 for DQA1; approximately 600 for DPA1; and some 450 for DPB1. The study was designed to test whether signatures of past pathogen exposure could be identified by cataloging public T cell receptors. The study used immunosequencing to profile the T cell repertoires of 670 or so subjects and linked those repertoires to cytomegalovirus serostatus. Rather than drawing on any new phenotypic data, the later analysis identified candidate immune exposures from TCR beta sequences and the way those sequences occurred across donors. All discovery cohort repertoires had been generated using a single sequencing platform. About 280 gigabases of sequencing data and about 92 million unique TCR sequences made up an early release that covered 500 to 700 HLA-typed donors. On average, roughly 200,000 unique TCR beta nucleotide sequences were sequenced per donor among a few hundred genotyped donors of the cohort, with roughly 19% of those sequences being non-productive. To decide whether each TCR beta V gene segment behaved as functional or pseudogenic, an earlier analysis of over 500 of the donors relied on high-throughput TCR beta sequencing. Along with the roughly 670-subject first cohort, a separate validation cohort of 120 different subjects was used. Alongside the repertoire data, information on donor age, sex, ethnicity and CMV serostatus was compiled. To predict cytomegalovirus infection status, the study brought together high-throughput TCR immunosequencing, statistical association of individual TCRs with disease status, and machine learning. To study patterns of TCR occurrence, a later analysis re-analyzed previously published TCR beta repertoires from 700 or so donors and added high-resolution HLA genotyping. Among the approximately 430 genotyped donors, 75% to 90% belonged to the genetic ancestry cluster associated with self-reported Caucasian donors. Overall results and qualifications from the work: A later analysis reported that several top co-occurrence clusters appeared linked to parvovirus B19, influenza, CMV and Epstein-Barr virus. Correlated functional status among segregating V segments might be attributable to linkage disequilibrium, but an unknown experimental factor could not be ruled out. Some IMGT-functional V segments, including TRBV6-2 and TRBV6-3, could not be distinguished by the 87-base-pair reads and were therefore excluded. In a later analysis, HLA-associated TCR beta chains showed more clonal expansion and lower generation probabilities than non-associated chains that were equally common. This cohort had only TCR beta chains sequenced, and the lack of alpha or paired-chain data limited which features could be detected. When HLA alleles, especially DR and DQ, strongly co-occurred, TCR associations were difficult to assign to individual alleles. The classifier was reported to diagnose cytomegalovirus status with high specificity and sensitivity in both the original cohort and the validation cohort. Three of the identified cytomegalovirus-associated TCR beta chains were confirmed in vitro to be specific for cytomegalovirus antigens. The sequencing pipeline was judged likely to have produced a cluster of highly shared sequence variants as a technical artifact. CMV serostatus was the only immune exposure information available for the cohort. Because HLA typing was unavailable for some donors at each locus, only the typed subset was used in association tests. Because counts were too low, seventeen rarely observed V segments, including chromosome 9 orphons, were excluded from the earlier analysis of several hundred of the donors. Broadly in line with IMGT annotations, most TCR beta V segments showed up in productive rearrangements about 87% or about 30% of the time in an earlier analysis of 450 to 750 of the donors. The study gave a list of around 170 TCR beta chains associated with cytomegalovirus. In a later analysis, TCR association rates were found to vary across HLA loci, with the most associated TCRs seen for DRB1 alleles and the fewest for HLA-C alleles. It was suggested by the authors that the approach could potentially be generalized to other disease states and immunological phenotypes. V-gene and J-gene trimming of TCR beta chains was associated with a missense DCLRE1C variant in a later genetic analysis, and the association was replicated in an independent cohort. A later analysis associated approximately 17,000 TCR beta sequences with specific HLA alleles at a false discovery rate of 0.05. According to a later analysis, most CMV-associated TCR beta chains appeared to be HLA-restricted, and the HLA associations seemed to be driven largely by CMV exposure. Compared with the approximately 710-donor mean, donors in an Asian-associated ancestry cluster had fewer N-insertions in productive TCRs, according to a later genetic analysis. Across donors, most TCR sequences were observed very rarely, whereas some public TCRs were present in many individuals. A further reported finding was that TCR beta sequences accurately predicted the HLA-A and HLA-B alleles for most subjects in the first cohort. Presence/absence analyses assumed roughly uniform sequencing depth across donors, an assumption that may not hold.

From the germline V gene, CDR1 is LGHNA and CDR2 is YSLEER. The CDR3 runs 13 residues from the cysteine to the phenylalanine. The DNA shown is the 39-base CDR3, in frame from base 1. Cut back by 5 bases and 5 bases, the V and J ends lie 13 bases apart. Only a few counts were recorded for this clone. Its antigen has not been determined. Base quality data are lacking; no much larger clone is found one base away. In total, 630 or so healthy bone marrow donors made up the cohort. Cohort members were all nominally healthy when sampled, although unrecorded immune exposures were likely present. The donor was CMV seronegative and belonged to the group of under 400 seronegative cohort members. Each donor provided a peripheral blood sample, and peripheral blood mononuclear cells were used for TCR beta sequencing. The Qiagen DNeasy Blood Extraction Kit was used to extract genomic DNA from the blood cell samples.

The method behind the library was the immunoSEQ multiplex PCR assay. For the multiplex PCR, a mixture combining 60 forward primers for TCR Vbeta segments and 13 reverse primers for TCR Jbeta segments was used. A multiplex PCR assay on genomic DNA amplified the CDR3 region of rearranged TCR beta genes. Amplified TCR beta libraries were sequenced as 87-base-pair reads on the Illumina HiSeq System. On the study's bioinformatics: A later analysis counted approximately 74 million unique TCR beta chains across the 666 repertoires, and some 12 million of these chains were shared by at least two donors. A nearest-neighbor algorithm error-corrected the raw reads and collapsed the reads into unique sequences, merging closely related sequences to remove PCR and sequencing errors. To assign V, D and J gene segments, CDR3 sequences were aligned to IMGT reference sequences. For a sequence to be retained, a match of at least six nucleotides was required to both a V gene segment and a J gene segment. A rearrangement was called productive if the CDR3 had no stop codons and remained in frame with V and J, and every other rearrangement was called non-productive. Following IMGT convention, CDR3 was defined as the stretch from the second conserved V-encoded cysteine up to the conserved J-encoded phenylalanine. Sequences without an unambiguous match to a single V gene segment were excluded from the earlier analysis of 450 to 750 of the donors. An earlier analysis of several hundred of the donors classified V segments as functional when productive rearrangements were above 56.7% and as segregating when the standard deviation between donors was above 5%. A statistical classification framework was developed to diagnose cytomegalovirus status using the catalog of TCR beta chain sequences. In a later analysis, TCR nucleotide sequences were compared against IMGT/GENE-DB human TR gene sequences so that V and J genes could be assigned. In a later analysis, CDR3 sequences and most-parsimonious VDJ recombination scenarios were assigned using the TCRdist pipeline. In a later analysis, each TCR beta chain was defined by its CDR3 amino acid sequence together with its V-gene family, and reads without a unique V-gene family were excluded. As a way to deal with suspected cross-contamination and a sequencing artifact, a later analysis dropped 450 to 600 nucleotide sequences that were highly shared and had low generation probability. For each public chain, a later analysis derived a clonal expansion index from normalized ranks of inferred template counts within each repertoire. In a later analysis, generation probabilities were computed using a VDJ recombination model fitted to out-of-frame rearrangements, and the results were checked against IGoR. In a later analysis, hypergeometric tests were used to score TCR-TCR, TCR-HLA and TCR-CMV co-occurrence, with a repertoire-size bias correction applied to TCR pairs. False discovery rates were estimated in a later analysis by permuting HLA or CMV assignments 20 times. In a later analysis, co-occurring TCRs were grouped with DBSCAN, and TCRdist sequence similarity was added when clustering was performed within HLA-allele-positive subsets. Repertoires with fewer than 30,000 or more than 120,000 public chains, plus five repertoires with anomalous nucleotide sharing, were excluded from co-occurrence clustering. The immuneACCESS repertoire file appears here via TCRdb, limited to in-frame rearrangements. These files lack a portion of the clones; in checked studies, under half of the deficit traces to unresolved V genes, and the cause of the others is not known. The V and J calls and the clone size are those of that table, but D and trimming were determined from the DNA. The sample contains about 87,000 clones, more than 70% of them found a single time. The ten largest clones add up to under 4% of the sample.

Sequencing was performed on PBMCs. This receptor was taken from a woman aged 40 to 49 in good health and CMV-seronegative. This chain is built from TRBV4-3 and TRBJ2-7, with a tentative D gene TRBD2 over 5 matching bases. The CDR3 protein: CASSFGVQNEQYF. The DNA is TGCGCCAGCAGCTTCGGGGTTCAAAACGAGCAGTACTTC.